These 5 T cell receptor beta chains share one sample of origin, sequenced in a study of blood T cell repertoires in COVID-19. Repertoires were generated with immunoSEQ multiplex PCR, while TCRdb's copy carries only in-frame clones and drops some. The table lists 300,000 to 350,000 clones, approximately 89% of them singletons, with around 4% in the top ten. The source material was peripheral blood. The origin of the receptors is an older woman with COVID-19, enrolled during active disease.

The chain links TRBV28 to TRBJ2-5; D perhaps matches TRBD2 (5 bases). This CDR3 region has 13 residues. The V gene's germline CDR1 is MDHEN and CDR2 SYDVKM. The V gene lost 3 bases and the J gene lost 4 bases, with 9 bases spanning the gap. The CDR3 is CASSFWERETQYF. The CDR3 DNA reads as TGTGCCAGCAGTTTTTGGGAGCGAGAGACCCAGTACTTC.

The chain combines TRBV18 with TRBJ2-1; D possibly corresponds to TRBD1 (6 bases). CDR1 is KGHSH, CDR2 LQKENI, per germline. Trimming stripped 0 bases from V and 1 base from J, with 10 bases between. The CDR3 covers 16 residues. DNA of the CDR3: TGTGCCAGCTCACCACCGCGACAGGCATCCTACAATGAGCAGTTCTTC. Its protein product is CASSPPRQASYNEQFF.

This chain uses TRBV9 with TRBJ2-5; perhaps TRBD1 as D (6 bases). CDR3 length: 14 amino acids. Germline V gene lookup returns CDR1 SGDLS and CDR2 YYNGEE. The ends were cut back, 2 bases at V and 1 base at J, with 9 bases in the middle. CDR3 sequence (DNA): TGTGCCAGCAGCGTCAGGGGATCCCAAGAGACCCAGTACTTC. This gives the protein CASSVRGSQETQYF.

The J gene is TRBJ1-1, the V gene TRBV5-6, with TRBD1 matching over 7 bases. V was pared by 2 bases and J by 0 bases, with 10 bases of the junction left unmatched. This CDR3 is 17 amino acids long. The germline V gene has CDR1 SGHDT and CDR2 YYEEEE. The CDR3 here is CASSFNTGVNLNTEAFF. The CDR3 DNA is TGTGCCAGCAGCTTCAATACAGGGGTGAACCTGAACACTGAAGCTTTCTTT.

This rearrangement joins TRBV19 to TRBJ1-2; D gene uncertain. V was clipped by 3 bases and J by 4 bases, with 12 bases between them. CDR1 and CDR2 (germline): LNHDA, SQIVND (reference sequence). The CDR3 contains 14 residues. The CDR3 region has the DNA TGTGCCAGTAGTATCCGGGAATTCGGCTATGGCTACACCTTC. Its translation: CASSIREFGYGYTF.